This is a list of T cell receptor beta chains from one sample in a study of shared clonotypes between healthy human individuals. Using immunoSEQ multiplex PCR, the repertoire was profiled, and TCRdb retains in-frame clones only, with some absent. The table lists about 1 million clones, 75% of them singletons, with about 1.5% in the top ten. Sequencing was performed on memory CD4+ T cells sorted from blood. The receptors were gathered from a man between 18 and 35 years old in good health. Each CDR3 is given with its conserved first and last residue. A D gene is named only where the DNA matches it firmly.

D	V	J	CDR3	DNA
TRBD1	TRBV5-1	TRBJ1-4	CASSEDRGYGSKRSEKLFF	TGCGCCAGCAGCGAGGACAGGGGGTATGGTAGTAAGAGGTCCGAAAAACTGTTTTTT
.	TRBV7-9	TRBJ1-1	CASSLKGDSPLGAFF	TGTGCCAGCAGCTTGAAGGGGGACTCACCCCTGGGGGCTTTCTTT
.	TRBV11-1	TRBJ1-1	CASSSTKNTEAFF	TGTGCCAGCAGCTCTACAAAGAACACTGAAGCTTTCTTT
.	TRBV5-8	TRBJ2-7	CASSLNEQYF	TGTGCCAGCAGCCTTAACGAGCAGTACTTC
TRBD1	TRBV11-2	TRBJ2-7	CASRLGQGTYEQYF	TGTGCCAGCAGACTCGGACAGGGCACCTACGAGCAGTACTTC
.	TRBV10-3	TRBJ1-1	CAISGQERGTEAFF	TGTGCCATCAGTGGGCAGGAGAGGGGCACTGAAGCTTTCTTT
.	TRBV7-2	TRBJ1-4	CASSPNSGRINEKLFF	TGTGCCAGCAGCCCAAACTCGGGACGGATTAATGAAAAACTGTTTTTT
TRBD1	TRBV14	TRBJ1-6	CASSHDRAGSPLHF	TGTGCCAGCAGCCACGACAGGGCCGGTTCACCCCTCCACTTT
.	TRBV5-6	TRBJ2-6	CASSFPQSGANVLTF	TGTGCCAGCAGCTTCCCCCAATCTGGGGCCAACGTCCTGACTTTC
.	TRBV29-1	TRBJ2-3	CSVMTDTQYF	TGCAGCGTTATGACAGATACGCAGTATTTT
.	TRBV10-3	TRBJ2-1	CAISDDWSSYNEQFF	TGTGCCATCAGTGACGACTGGAGCTCCTACAATGAGCAGTTCTTC
TRBD2	TRBV6-5	TRBJ2-7	CASSYSLAGVSYEQYF	TGTGCCAGCAGTTACTCGCTAGCGGGGGTATCCTACGAGCAGTACTTC
.	TRBV10-3	TRBJ2-1	CAISDAQGNEQFF	TGTGCCATCAGTGATGCGCAAGGGAATGAGCAGTTCTTC
.	TRBV4-1	TRBJ2-3	CASSRDRGGPTDTQYF	TGCGCCAGCAGCCGCGACCGGGGTGGACCCACAGATACGCAGTATTTT
TRBD2	TRBV18	TRBJ2-5	CASSPRLAGGKETQYF	TGTGCCAGCTCACCACGGCTAGCGGGGGGGAAGGAGACCCAGTACTTC